Described below is a single T cell receptor beta chain sequence and its context. The data originate from a study of blood T cell repertoires in COVID-19. Study at large: The study drew acute and convalescent COVID-19 samples from the United States, Italy and Spain. From T cells, B-cell-depleted T cells, or PBMCs came the material, which was cDNA or gDNA.

Authors' data handling: From reference gene primer amplification, estimates of nucleated cell counts were derived. Sequencing used immunoSEQ multiplex PCR; TCRdb keeps in-frame clones, though not all of them. V, J and clone size derive from that table, while D and trimming were established from the DNA sequence. The sample has around 65,000 clones; 79% are singletons. Losses at the gene ends were 0 bases for V and 4 bases for J; bases not matched to a gene: 8. The germline V gene encodes CDR1 LNHNV and CDR2 YYDKDF (reference sequence). The CDR3 has 16 residues. This clonotype was obtained from a human donor in a cohort sampled during active COVID-19. Sequenced: peripheral blood. The V call is TRBV15, the J call TRBJ1-2; 7 nucleotides match TRBD1. CDR3 sequence (DNA): TGTGCCACCAGCAGAGACGAGGGGGCGAGTATCTATGGCTACACCTTC. It is translated as CATSRDEGASIYGYTF. Based on the CDR3 plus reference TRBV15 and TRBJ1-2, the full variable domain is DAMVIQNPRYQVTQFGKPVTLSCSQTLNHNVMYWYQQKSSQAPKLLFHYYDKDFNNEADTPDNFQSRRPNTSFCFLDIRSPGLGDTAMYLCATSRDEGASIYGYTFGSGTRLTVV.